The source of this TCR beta chain is a study of T cells in Graves' hyperthyroidism and ophthalmopathy. Study overall: Any treatment followed the collection of peripheral blood at initial diagnosis. Study-wide findings and caveats: The blood repertoire included most of the expanded thyroid clonotypes above 0.001. The model anticipated ophthalmopathy a median about 7.1 months pre-onset.

Each diagnosis drew on symptoms, thyroxine, TRAb, thyroid ultrasound and orbital computed tomography findings. The CDR3 is made up of 16 amino acids. CDR1 and CDR2 (germline): LGHDT, YNNKEL (reference sequence). V was trimmed by 4 bases and J by 3 bases, leaving 17 bases between them. Many counts were recorded for this clonotype. Its specificity is not known. The CDR3 regions of TCR beta were amplified from RNA transcripts. The HTBI set primed first-round TCR CDR3 RT-PCR. TCRdb re-analysed the multiplex PCR reads in MiXCR, keeping a single row per CDR3 protein. Of approximately 410,000 distinct CDR3 sequences listed, roughly an eighth are singletons.

Source material: blood. The source is a woman between 18 and 29 years old with Graves' hyperthyroidism. The rearrangement links TRBV3-1 to TRBJ2-3, with D possibly being TRBD2 (5 bases). The CDR3 is CASSPLRRERTDTQYF. CDR3 nucleotide sequence: TGTGCCAGCAGCCCCCTGAGAAGGGAGAGGACAGATACGCAGTATTTT.